The next 19 T cell receptor beta chains were all read from a single sample in a study of T cells in localized non-small cell lung cancer. Using immunoSEQ multiplex PCR, the repertoire was profiled, and TCRdb retains in-frame clones only, with some absent. The sample includes under 35,000 clones, around 93% of them seen just once. This sample comprised peripheral blood, obtained before any cancer treatment. Receptors originate from a female donor aged 60 or older with stage I lung adenocarcinoma.

V gene TRBV5-4 combines with J gene TRBJ2-5; 8 bases fit TRBD2. Trimming cost V 0 bases and J 2 bases; bases outside gene matches: 0. The CDR3 has 14 residues. The germline gives CDR1 SGHNT, CDR2 YYREEE (reference sequence). The CDR3 DNA reads as TGTGCCAGCAGCTTGGGACTAGCGCAAGAGACCCAGTACTTC. This gives the protein CASSLGLAQETQYF.

V usage is TRBV19 and J usage is TRBJ1-6; D ambiguous. V lost 6 bases to trimming and J lost 7 bases, with 10 bases between them. The CDR3 contains 13 residues. CDR1 is LNHDA, CDR2 SQIVND, per germline (reference sequence). The CDR3 DNA reads TGTGCCAGTAGAGGAGGGAAAAATTCACCCCTCCACTTT. This gives the protein CASRGGKNSPLHF. The full variable domain, rest sourced from reference TRBV19 and TRBJ1-6, is DGGITQSPKYLFRKEGQNVTLSCEQNLNHDAMYWYRQDPGQGLRLIYYSQIVNDFQKGDIAEGYSVSREKKESFPLTVTSAQKNPTAFYLCASRGGKNSPLHFGNGTRLTVT.

In DNA form, the CDR3 reads TGTGCCAGCATCCGAACCGGGGCAGGGAGTTTCCCAGATACGCAGTATTTT. This codes for CASIRTGAGSFPDTQYF. The chain recombines TRBV11-2 with TRBJ2-3; D is perhaps TRBD1 or TRBD2 (5 bases each). V dropped 7 bases and J dropped 4 bases, with 24 bases sitting between them. Germline V gene lookup returns CDR1 SGHAT and CDR2 FQNNGV. The CDR3 extends over 17 amino acids.

J is TRBJ1-1 and V is TRBV6-6; D may be TRBD1 (5 bases). Trimming took 9 bases from V and 0 from J, leaving 17 bases between them. Germline V gene sequence: CDR1 MNHNY, CDR2 SVGAGI (reference sequence). This CDR3 is 15 amino acids long. CDR3 sequence: CASKRGSGLNTEAFF. In nucleotides, the CDR3 is TGTGCCAGTAAAAGGGGATCGGGGTTGAACACTGAAGCTTTCTTT.

The gene calls are TRBV19 and TRBJ2-7, with a weak D call TRBD1 (6 bases). Germline V CDR1 and CDR2: LNHDA, SQIVND (reference sequence). V was pared by 2 bases and J by 7 bases, with 21 bases between. The CDR3 consists of 16 residues. The CDR3 spells CASSINLAGVGGEQYF. For the CDR3, the DNA is TGTGCCAGTAGTATAAACCTGGCAGGGGTTGGCGGAGAGCAGTACTTC. Supplemented by reference TRBV19 and TRBJ2-7, the full variable domain reads DGGITQSPKYLFRKEGQNVTLSCEQNLNHDAMYWYRQDPGQGLRLIYYSQIVNDFQKGDIAEGYSVSREKKESFPLTVTSAQKNPTAFYLCASSINLAGVGGEQYFGPGTRLTVT.

This clone was seen more than once but under ten times. This rearrangement joins TRBV19 to TRBJ1-1; D may be TRBD1 (5 bases). Germline CDR1 and CDR2: LNHDA and SQIVND (reference sequence). V was shortened by 6 bases and J by 1 base, with 12 bases between the two germline ends. This CDR3 has 14 amino acids. The DNA of the CDR3 is TGTGCCAGTAGACTTATAGGGACGAACACTGAAGCTTTCTTT. Protein: CASRLIGTNTEAFF.

The chain employs TRBV5-5 and TRBJ1-3, with D possibly being TRBD1 (5 bases). The CDR3 runs 13 residues. V was cut by 2 bases and J by 3 bases, with 6 bases left in between. CDR1 and CDR2 from the germline V gene are SGHKS and YYEKEE (reference sequence). The CDR3 is CASSFGGGNTIYF. DNA for the CDR3: TGTGCCAGCAGCTTTGGGGGTGGAAACACCATATATTTT.

J is TRBJ2-7 and V is TRBV27; D is tentatively TRBD1 or TRBD2 (5 bases each). V dropped 7 bases and J dropped 3 bases, with 16 bases sitting between them. The V gene's germline CDR1 is MNHEY and CDR2 SMNVEV (reference sequence). This CDR3 is built from 14 residues. CDR3 sequence reads: CASTRVGASYEQYF. The CDR3 bases are TGTGCCAGCACCAGGGTCGGGGCTAGCTACGAGCAGTACTTC.

The chain is built from TRBV6-1 and TRBJ1-4; no clear D gene. In germline, CDR1 is MNHNS, CDR2 SASEGT. The CDR3 has 15 residues. V was pared by 1 base and J by 8 bases, with 14 bases between. The CDR3 nucleotides are TGTGCCAGCAGTGAAGTAGCGGTAAATCCCGAAAAACTGTTTTTT. Translating gives CASSEVAVNPEKLFF.

The chain joins TRBV5-4 to TRBJ1-1, with 7 bases aligning to TRBD1. The CDR3 covers 15 residues. CDR1 and CDR2 (germline): SGHNT, YYREEE (reference sequence). V lost 7 bases, J lost 0 bases, and 9 bases stayed unmatched. The DNA for the CDR3 is TGTGCCAGCGGCAGACAGGGAGGTATGAACACTGAAGCTTTCTTT. Residues: CASGRQGGMNTEAFF.

This clone was seen a few times. The gene calls are TRBV2 and TRBJ1-2, with TRBD1 as a possible D gene (5 bases). Germline loops: CDR1 SNHLY, CDR2 FYNNEI. The ends were cut back, 8 bases at V and 4 bases at J, with 17 bases in the middle. The CDR3 runs 14 residues. CDR3: CASPEGFRSYGYTF. Here the CDR3 DNA reads TGTGCCAGCCCCGAGGGGTTTCGGAGCTATGGCTACACCTTC.

The CDR3 DNA reads TGTGCCAGTAGCCGGTCTAGCGGGGGCCCGAACACCGGGGAGCTGTTTTTT. It yields the protein CASSRSSGGPNTGELFF. The chain uses TRBV19 and TRBJ2-2; TRBD2 agrees at 10 bases. V dropped 6 bases and J dropped 0; count of bases not matched to a gene: 7. The CDR3 spans 17 residues. Germline CDR1 and CDR2: LNHDA and SQIVND (reference sequence). The variable domain in full, with the rest retrieved from reference TRBV19 and TRBJ2-2, is DGGITQSPKYLFRKEGQNVTLSCEQNLNHDAMYWYRQDPGQGLRLIYYSQIVNDFQKGDIAEGYSVSREKKESFPLTVTSAQKNPTAFYLCASSRSSGGPNTGELFFGEGSRLTVL.

This clone showed up just once. This rearrangement joins TRBV4-1 to TRBJ2-3, with TRBD2 identical over 8 bases. This CDR3 comprises 16 residues. Germline trimming cut 4 bases from V and 5 bases from J; bases unmatched to any gene: 11. Germline V gene lookup returns CDR1 MGHRA and CDR2 YSYEKL. For the CDR3, the DNA is TGCGCCAGCAGCCTGGTTCTAGCGGGTATGGGAGATACGCAGTATTTT. It yields the protein CASSLVLAGMGDTQYF.

The chain uses TRBV6-1 and TRBJ2-5, with D hard to call. The V and J ends lost 1 base and 1 base respectively, with 4 bases between them. The CDR3 spans 13 residues. Germline V gives CDR1 MNHNS, CDR2 SASEGT. The CDR3 DNA follows: TGTGCCAGCAGTGAAGTTACCCAAGAGACCCAGTACTTC. Protein sequence: CASSEVTQETQYF.

V gene TRBV9 combines with J gene TRBJ2-5, with TRBD2 identical over 10 bases. The CDR3 has 17 residues. The junction had 6 bases not matched to a gene; V was cut back by 0 bases and J by 1 base. Germline CDR1 is SGDLS and CDR2 is YYNGEE. CDR3 sequence: CASSVGASGGTQETQYF. In nucleotides, the CDR3 is TGTGCCAGCAGCGTAGGGGCTAGCGGGGGAACCCAAGAGACCCAGTACTTC.

The CDR3 is CASSSSGGFNEKLFF. The CDR3 coding sequence is TGTGCCAGCAGCTCCTCGGGGGGTTTTAATGAAAAACTGTTTTTT. The J gene is TRBJ1-4, the V gene TRBV7-9, with D perhaps TRBD1 (5 bases). The CDR3 runs 15 residues. The V gene lost 4 bases and the J gene lost 4 bases, with 13 bases spanning the gap. Germline CDR1 SEHNR, CDR2 FQNEAQ (reference sequence).

J is TRBJ2-1 and V is TRBV13; TRBD2 matches at 14 bases. CDR1 is PRHDT and CDR2 is FYEKMQ in the germline V gene (reference sequence). The CDR3 loop spans 18 amino acids. V shed 5 bases and J 4 bases; nucleotides not matched to a gene: 10. The CDR3 DNA follows: TGTGCCAGCAGCAACCGACTAGCGGGGGGGAGTCGGTACAATGAGCAGTTCTTC. Its protein is CASSNRLAGGSRYNEQFF.

The chain joins TRBV7-2 to TRBJ1-4; D remains unclear. The germline V gene encodes CDR1 SGHTA and CDR2 FQGNSA. The germline V and J ends were trimmed by 5 bases and 9 bases, with 16 bases remaining between them. This CDR3 has 14 amino acids. Here the CDR3 DNA reads TGTGCCAGCAGCCCTCTGGTGGCGACCAAAAAACTGTTTTTT. Amino acid sequence: CASSPLVATKKLFF.

CDR3 amino acids: CASSEYGAGGPGFNEQFF. DNA for the CDR3: TGTGCCAGCAGTGAATACGGGGCGGGAGGGCCAGGTTTCAATGAGCAGTTCTTC. The rearrangement uses TRBV6-1 and TRBJ2-1; 9 nucleotides match TRBD2. The CDR3 covers 18 residues. Germline values: CDR1 MNHNS, CDR2 SASEGT. The trim removed 2 bases at V and 6 bases at J, leaving 14 bases unmatched.